This T cell receptor (beta chain) was documented in a study of CD8 T cells in ankylosing spondylitis (TCRdb year 2017). Turning to the overall study: To find TCR variants linked to disease, the study profiled T cell receptor beta repertoires in ankylosing spondylitis patients and healthy donors. The full study cohort was made up of approximately 24 ankylosing spondylitis patients and roughly 100 healthy donors. Peripheral blood was sampled, and synovial fluid was also collected from ankylosing spondylitis patients. Study-level results and caveats: The disease-linked clones were reported as significantly enriched in matched synovial fluid samples from ankylosing spondylitis patients. The disease-linked clones had a CD8+ phenotype and were found at relatively low frequencies in peripheral blood. Some of the motif variants had been reported before in the synovial fluid and blood of reactive arthritis patients, a finding that suggests common disease-initiation mechanisms. A TCR beta motif made up of several highly homologous amino acid variants appeared to be characteristic of blood from ankylosing spondylitis patients.

The sequencer listed for this sample is Illumina HiSeq 2500. TCR beta libraries were prepared by quantitative 5'-RACE with molecular barcodes. The paper's data handling went like this. A new computational method based on a probabilistic model of VDJ rearrangement was used to identify disease-linked TCR variants. TCRdb ran its own pipeline on the public reads, namely fastp trimming at Q25 and MiXCR clone calling, and kept in-frame beta chains. Each CDR3 protein gets just one entry, which takes the most common genes and DNA from the rows behind it. The V and J calls, along with clone size, are taken from TCRdb and not from the paper's own processing. The sample table holds 150,000 to 200,000 distinct CDR3 sequences, of which 10% to 15% were seen once. The leading ten clones occupy 8% to 13% of the sample. The table lists this clonotype with a few counts. The target of this receptor is not known. Per-base quality was not reported, and no clone a single base away is much larger than it.

The CDR3 sequence holds 15 residues, the cysteine and phenylalanine included. Of the read, only the CDR3 DNA is kept; its 45 bases are in frame from base 1. Trimming removed 7 bases from V and 6 bases from J, leaving 22 bases between the germline ends. CDR1 and CDR2, per the germline V gene, are SGHTA and FQGTGA. This TCR was recovered from a female donor with ankylosing spondylitis or in good health (not recorded which). The chain uses TRBV7-3 and TRBJ2-7; the D region possibly corresponds to TRBD2 (5 bases align). Sequences were obtained from blood, either unsorted or a sorted T cell fraction (not recorded which). The CDR3 sequence is CASMVTQRSGSEQYF. At the DNA level, the sequence is TGTGCCAGCATGGTAACCCAGCGGTCTGGGAGCGAGCAGTACTTC.